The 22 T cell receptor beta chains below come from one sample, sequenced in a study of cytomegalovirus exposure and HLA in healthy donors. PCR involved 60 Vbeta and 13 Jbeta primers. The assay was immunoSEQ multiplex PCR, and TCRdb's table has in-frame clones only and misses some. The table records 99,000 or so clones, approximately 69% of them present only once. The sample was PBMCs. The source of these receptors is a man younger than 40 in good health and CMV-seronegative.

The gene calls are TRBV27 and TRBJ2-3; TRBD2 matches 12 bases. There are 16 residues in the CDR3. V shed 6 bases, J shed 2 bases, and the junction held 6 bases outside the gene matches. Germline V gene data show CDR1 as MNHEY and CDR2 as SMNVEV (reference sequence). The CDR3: CASRRRLAGDTDTQYF. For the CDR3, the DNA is TGTGCCAGCAGGCGTCGACTAGCGGGGGACACAGATACGCAGTATTTT.

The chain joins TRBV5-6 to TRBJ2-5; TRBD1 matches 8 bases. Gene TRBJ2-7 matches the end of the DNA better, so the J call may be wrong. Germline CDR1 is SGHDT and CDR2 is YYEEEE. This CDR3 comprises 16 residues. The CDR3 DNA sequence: TGTGCCAGCAGCCTAGGACAGGGATTTTCGGGGTACGAGCAGTACTTC. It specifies CASSLGQGFSGYEQYF.

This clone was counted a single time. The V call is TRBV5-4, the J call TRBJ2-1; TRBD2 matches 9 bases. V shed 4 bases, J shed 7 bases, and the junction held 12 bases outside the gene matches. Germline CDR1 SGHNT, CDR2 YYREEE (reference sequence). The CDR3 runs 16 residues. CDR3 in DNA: TGTGCCAGCAGCCTTAGCGGGGGACGGAGGCGTAATGAGCAGTTCTTC. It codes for CASSLSGGRRRNEQFF.

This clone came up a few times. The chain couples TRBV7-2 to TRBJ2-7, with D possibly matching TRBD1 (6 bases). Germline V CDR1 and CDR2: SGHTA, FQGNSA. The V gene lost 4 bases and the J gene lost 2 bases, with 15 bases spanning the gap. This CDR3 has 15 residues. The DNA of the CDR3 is TGTGCCAGCAGCTACGCCGGGACATCGACCTACGAGCAGTACTTC. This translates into CASSYAGTSTYEQYF.

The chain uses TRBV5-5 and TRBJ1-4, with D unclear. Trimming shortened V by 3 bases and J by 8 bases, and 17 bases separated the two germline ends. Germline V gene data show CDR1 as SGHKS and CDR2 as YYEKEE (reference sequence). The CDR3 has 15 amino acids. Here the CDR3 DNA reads TGTGCCAGCAGCTCCCGGGATTCCAGTAGGGAAAAACTGTTTTTT. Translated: CASSSRDSSREKLFF.

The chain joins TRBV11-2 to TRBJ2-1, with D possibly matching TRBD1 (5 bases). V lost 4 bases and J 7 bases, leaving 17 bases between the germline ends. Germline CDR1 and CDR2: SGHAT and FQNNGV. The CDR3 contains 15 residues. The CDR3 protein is CASSSLRQGGNEQFF. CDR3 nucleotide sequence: TGTGCCAGCAGCTCGTTGAGGCAGGGCGGAAATGAGCAGTTCTTC.

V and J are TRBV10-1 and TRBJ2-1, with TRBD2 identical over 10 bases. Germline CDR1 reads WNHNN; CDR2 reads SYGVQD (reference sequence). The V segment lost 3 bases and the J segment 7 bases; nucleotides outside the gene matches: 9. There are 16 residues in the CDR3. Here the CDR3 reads CASSEEREGPGNEQFF. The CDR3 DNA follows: TGCGCCAGCAGTGAAGAGCGGGAGGGCCCGGGGAATGAGCAGTTCTTC.

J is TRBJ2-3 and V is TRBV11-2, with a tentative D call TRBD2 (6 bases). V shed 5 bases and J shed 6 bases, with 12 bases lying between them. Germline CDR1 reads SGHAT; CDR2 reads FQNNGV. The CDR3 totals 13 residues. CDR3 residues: CASSIGLPDTQYF. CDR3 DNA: TGTGCCAGCAGCATAGGACTACCCGATACGCAGTATTTT.

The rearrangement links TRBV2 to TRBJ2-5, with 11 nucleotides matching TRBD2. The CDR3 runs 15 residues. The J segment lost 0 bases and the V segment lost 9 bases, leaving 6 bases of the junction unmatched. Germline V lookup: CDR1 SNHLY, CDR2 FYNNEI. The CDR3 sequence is CASKGTSGYQETQYF. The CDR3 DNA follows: TGTGCCAGTAAAGGGACTAGCGGATACCAAGAGACCCAGTACTTC.

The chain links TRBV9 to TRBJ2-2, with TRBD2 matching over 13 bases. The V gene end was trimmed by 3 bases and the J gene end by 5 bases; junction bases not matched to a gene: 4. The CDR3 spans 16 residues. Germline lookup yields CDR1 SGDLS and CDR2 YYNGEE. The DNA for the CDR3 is TGTGCCAGCAGCGCAGCGGGACTAGCGGGAACCGGGGAGCTGTTTTTT. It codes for CASSAAGLAGTGELFF.

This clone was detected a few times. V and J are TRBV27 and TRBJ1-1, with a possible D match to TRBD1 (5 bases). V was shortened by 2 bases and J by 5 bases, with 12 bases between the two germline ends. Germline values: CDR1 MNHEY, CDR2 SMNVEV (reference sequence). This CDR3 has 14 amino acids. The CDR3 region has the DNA TGTGCCAGCAGTTTAAAGGGGAGGCGGACTGAAGCTTTCTTT. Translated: CASSLKGRRTEAFF.

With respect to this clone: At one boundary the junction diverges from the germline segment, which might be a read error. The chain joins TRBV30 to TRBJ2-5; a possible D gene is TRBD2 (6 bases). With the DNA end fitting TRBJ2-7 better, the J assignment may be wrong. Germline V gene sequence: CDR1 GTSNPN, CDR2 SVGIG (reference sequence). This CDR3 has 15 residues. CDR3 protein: CAWSPGTLNSHEQYF. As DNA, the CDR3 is TGTGCCTGGAGCCCCGGGACTCTAAACTCCCACGAGCAGTACTTC.

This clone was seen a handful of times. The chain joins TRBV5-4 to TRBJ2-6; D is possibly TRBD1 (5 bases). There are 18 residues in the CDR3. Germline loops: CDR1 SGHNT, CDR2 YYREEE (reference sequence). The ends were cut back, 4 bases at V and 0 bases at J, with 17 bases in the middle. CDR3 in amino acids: CASSPEVQGYSGANVLTF. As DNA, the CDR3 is TGTGCCAGCAGCCCTGAGGTCCAGGGTTACTCTGGGGCCAACGTCCTGACTTTC. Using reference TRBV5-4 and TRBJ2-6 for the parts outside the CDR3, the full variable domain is ETGVTQSPTHLIKTRGQQVTLRCSSQSGHNTVSWYQQALGQGPQFIFQYYREEENGRGNFPPRFSGLQFPNYSSELNVNALELDDSALYLCASSPEVQGYSGANVLTFGAGSRLTVL.

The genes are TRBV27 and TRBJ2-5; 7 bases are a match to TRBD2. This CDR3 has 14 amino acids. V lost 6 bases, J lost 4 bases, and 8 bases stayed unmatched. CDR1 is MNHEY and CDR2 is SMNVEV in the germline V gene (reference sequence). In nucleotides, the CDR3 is TGTGCCAGCAGACCCGGGGACTACAGAGAGACCCAGTACTTC. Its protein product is CASRPGDYRETQYF.

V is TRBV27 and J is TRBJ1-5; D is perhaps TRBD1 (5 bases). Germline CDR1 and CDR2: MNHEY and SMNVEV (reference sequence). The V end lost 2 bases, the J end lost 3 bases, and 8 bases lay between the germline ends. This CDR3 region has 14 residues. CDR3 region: CASSLGRANQPQHF. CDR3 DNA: TGTGCCAGCAGTTTAGGCAGGGCCAATCAGCCCCAGCATTTT.

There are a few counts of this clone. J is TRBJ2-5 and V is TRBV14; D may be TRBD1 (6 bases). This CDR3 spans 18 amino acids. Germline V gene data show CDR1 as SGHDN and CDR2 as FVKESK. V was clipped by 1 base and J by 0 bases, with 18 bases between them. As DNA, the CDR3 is TGTGCCAGCAGCCAAGGATTCTTCGGACAGAAGTACCAAGAGACCCAGTACTTC. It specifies CASSQGFFGQKYQETQYF.

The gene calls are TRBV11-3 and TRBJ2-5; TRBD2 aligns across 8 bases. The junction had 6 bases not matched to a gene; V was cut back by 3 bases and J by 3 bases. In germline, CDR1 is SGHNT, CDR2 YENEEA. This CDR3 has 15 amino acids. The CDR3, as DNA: TGTGCCAGCAGCTTCTTGACTAGCGTTGAAGAGACCCAGTACTTC. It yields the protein CASSFLTSVEETQYF.

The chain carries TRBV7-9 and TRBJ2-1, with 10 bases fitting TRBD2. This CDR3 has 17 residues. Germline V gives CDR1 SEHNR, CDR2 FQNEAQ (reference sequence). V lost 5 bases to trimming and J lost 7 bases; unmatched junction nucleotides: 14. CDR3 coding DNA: TGTGCCAGCAGCCCACGGGGCGTGAGCGGGAGGGGAAATGAGCAGTTCTTC. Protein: CASSPRGVSGRGNEQFF.

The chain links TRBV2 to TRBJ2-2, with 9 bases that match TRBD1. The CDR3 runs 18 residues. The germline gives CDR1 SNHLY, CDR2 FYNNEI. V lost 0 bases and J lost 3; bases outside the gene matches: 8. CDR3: CASSEALSWDRDTGELFF. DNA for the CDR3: TGTGCCAGCAGTGAAGCGCTTTCTTGGGACAGGGACACCGGGGAGCTGTTTTTT.

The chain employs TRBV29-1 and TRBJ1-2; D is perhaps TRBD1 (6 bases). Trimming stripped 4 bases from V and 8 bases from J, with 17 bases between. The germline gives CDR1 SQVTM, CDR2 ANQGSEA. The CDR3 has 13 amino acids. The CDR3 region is CSVVGAGAGGYTF. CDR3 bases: TGCAGCGTTGTAGGCGCAGGGGCAGGCGGCTACACCTTC.

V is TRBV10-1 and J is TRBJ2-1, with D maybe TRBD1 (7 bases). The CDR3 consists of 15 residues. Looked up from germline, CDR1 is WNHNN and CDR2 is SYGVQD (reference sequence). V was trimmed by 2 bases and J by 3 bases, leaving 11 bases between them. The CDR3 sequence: CASSENRGLYNEQFF. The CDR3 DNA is TGCGCCAGCAGTGAGAACAGGGGACTCTACAATGAGCAGTTCTTC.

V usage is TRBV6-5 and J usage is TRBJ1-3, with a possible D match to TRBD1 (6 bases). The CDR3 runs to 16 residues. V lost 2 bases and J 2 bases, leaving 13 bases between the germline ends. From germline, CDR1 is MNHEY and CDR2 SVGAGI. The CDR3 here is CASSYGGAAAGNTIYF. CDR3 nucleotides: TGTGCCAGCAGTTACGGGGGGGCAGCGGCTGGAAACACCATATATTTT.